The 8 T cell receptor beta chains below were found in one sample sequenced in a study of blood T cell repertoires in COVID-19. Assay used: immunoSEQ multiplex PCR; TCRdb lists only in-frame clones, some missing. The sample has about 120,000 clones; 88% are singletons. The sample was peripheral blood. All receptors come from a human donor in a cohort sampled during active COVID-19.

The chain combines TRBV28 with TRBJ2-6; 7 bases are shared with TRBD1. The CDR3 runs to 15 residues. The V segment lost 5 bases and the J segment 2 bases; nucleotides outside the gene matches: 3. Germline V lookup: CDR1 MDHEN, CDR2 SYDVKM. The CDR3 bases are TGTGCCAGCAGTCCAGGGGGTGCTGGGGCCAACGTCCTGACTTTC. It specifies CASSPGGAGANVLTF.

The CDR3, as DNA: TGCGCCAGCAGCTTGGTTGACGGGACTAGCGGGAGTCAGACCCAGTACTTC. Protein product: CASSLVDGTSGSQTQYF. This chain joins TRBV5-1 and TRBJ2-5, with 14 bases identical to TRBD2. Germline V lookup: CDR1 SGHRS, CDR2 YFSETQ. V lost 0 bases, J lost 6 bases, and 7 bases stayed unmatched. This CDR3 has 17 residues.

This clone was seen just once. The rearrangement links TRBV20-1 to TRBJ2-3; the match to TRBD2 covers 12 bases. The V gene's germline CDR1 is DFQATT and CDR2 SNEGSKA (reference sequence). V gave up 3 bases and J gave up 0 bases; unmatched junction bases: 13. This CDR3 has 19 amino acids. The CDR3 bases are TGCAGTGCTAGTGGACTAGCGGGATTGGGGCTATTGAGCACAGATACGCAGTATTTT. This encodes CSASGLAGLGLLSTDTQYF.

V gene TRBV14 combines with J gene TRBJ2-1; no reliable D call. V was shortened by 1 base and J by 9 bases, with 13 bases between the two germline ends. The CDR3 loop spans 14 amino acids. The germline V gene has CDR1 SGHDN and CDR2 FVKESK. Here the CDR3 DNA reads TGTGCCAGCAGCCAAGTCGCCGGGTCGCTTGAGCAGTTCTTC. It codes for CASSQVAGSLEQFF.

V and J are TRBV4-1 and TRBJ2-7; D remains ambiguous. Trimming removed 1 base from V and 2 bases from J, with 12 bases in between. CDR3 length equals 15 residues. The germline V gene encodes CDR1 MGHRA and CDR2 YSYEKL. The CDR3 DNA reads TGCGCCAGCAGCCAAGGTTTAGCCGTGACCTACGAGCAGTACTTC. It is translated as CASSQGLAVTYEQYF.

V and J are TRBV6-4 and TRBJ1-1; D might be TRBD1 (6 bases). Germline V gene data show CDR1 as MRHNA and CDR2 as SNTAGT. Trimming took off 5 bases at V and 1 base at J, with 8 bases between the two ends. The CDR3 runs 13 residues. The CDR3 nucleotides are TGTGCCAGCAGTACAGGGCCGAACACTGAAGCTTTCTTT. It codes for CASSTGPNTEAFF.

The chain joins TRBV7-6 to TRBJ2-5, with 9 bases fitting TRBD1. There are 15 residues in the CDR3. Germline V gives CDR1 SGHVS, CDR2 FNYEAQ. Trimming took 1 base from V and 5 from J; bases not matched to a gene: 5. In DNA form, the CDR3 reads TGTGCCAGCAGCTTAGAGACAGGGGGGGATGAGACCCAGTACTTC. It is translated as CASSLETGGDETQYF.

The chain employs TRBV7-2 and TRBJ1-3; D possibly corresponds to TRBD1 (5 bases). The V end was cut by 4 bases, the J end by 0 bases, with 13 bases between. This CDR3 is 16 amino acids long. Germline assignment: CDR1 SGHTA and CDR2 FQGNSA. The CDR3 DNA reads TGTGCCAGCAGCTCTCGGGACTCGTACTCTGGAAACACCATATATTTT. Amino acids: CASSSRDSYSGNTIYF. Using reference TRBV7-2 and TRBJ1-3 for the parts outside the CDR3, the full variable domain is GAGVSQSPSNKVTEKGKDVELRCDPISGHTALYWYRQSLGQGLEFLIYFQGNSAPDKSGLPSDRFSAERTGGSVSTLTIQRTQQEDSAVYLCASSSRDSYSGNTIYFGEGSWLTVV.